The clone carrying this T cell receptor beta chain was observed a few times. Its cognate antigen is unknown. Using genomic DNA as the template, TCR beta VDJ and CDR3 profiling was carried out. TCRdb reanalysed the reads using MiXCR and keeps one entry per CDR3 protein. The sample lists hundreds of thousands of distinct CDR3 sequences, around 30% occurring once. The sample is drawn from a study of CD8+CD57+ T cells in acquired aplastic anemia. Sequencing was done on patients that had shown CD8+CD57+ cell expansion by flow cytometry. Each patient carried a diagnosis of severe acquired aplastic anemia. Each patient gave a blood sample that was collected before any therapy had been received. Germline CDR1 is SGHTS and CDR2 is YDEGEE. The CDR3 is 14 amino acids. The ends were cut back, 0 bases at V and 0 bases at J, with 6 bases in the middle. General observations from the study: Shared by patients and controls, 25 to 35 CD8+ CDR3s were abundant in patients.

The sequencing input was sorted CD4+, CD8+, or CD8+CD57+ T cells (not recorded which) from PBMCs. This clonotype originated in a human donor with aplastic anemia. This chain uses TRBV5-8 with TRBJ2-5, with D unresolved. CDR3 protein: CASSLGADQETQYF. DNA of the CDR3: TGTGCCAGCAGCTTGGGGGCCGACCAAGAGACCCAGTACTTC.